The 26 T cell receptor beta chains below all came from one sample that was sequenced in a study of cytotoxic CD8 clonotypes in ibrutinib-treated CLL. The method was immunoSEQ multiplex PCR; TCRdb's version includes in-frame clones alone and lacks a portion of them. The profile covers 150,000 or so clones, with 88% appearing a single time and roughly 3% taken by the ten largest. The sample here was PBMCs, taken at disease progression, from a patient treated with ibrutinib. The receptor set was obtained from a human donor with chronic lymphocytic leukemia.

This chain connects TRBV5-1 to TRBJ1-5; TRBD1 might be the D (6 bases). The CDR3 totals 14 residues. V gave up 0 bases and J gave up 5 bases, with 9 bases separating them. CDR1 is SGHRS, CDR2 YFSETQ, per germline. CDR3 in DNA: TGCGCCAGCAGCTTGGACAGGGCGGATCAGCCCCAGCATTTT. This sequence encodes CASSLDRADQPQHF.

V and J are TRBV5-6 and TRBJ1-1; TRBD1 might be the D (6 bases). The CDR3 totals 15 residues. The germline gives CDR1 SGHDT, CDR2 YYEEEE. Trimming pared 2 bases from V and 4 bases from J, leaving 15 bases between. CDR3 loop: CASSFFITGFTEAFF. The CDR3 DNA follows: TGTGCCAGCAGCTTTTTTATAACAGGGTTCACTGAAGCTTTCTTT.

The chain uses TRBV6-5 and TRBJ1-1; D is uncertain. The V and J ends lost 0 bases and 7 bases respectively, with 9 bases between them. This CDR3 region has 13 residues. Germline CDR1 reads MNHEY; CDR2 reads SVGAGI. The CDR3 sequence: CASSYSRALEAFF. CDR3 nucleotides: TGTGCCAGCAGTTACTCTCGGGCGCTTGAAGCTTTCTTT.

V usage is TRBV5-1 and J usage is TRBJ2-1, with D possibly called TRBD1 or TRBD2 (5 bases each). V lost 3 bases and J lost 5, with 21 bases in between. The germline gives CDR1 SGHRS, CDR2 YFSETQ. The CDR3 loop spans 17 amino acids. The CDR3 sequence is CASSSTVRGAHNNEQFF. CDR3 in DNA: TGCGCCAGCAGCTCAACGGTGAGGGGAGCACACAACAATGAGCAGTTCTTC.

By proportion, this clone is medium-sized (0.01 to 0.1%). This rearrangement joins TRBV2 to TRBJ1-5; D is possibly TRBD1 (6 bases). The length of the CDR3 is 14 residues. V was pared by 3 bases and J by 6 bases, with 12 bases between. Looked up from germline, CDR1 is SNHLY and CDR2 is FYNNEI. The CDR3 nucleotides are TGTGCCAGCAGTGACTGGACAGAAAGTCAGCCCCAGCATTTT. Encoded protein: CASSDWTESQPQHF.

The chain recombines TRBV9 with TRBJ1-4, with D possibly being TRBD1 (5 bases). Germline V gene lookup returns CDR1 SGDLS and CDR2 YYNGEE. The CDR3 runs to 13 residues. The V end lost 4 bases, the J end lost 6 bases, and 10 bases lay between the germline ends. The CDR3, as DNA: TGTGCCAGCAGCTATGGGGGGGATGAAAAACTGTTTTTT. It codes for CASSYGGDEKLFF.

This clone was observed once. DNA of the CDR3: TGCGCCAGCAGCCAGGGACTAGCGGGAATAACAGATACGCAGTATTTT. Protein product: CASSQGLAGITDTQYF. J is TRBJ2-3 and V is TRBV4-3; 13 positions agree with TRBD2. This CDR3 is built from 16 residues. The germline V gene encodes CDR1 LGHNA and CDR2 YSLEER. V lost 3 bases, J lost 3 bases, and 3 bases stayed unmatched.

As regards this clone: Other nucleotide sequences from this sample produce the same CDR3. V and J are TRBV5-4 and TRBJ2-7; 10 bases line up with TRBD1. This CDR3 has 16 amino acids. The germline CDR1 and CDR2 sequences are SGHNT and YYREEE (reference sequence). V shed 5 bases and J 1 base; nucleotides not matched to a gene: 9. The DNA of the CDR3 is TGTGCCAGCAGTTCGCCCGGGACAGGGGAGTCCTACGAGCAGTACTTC. Its translation is CASSSPGTGESYEQYF.

In its sample, this clone was seen once. The genes are TRBV29-1 and TRBJ2-7; D is possibly TRBD1 (5 bases). The CDR3 totals 13 residues. V lost 4 bases and J lost 3, with 13 bases in between. Looked up from germline, CDR1 is SQVTM and CDR2 is ANQGSEA. The CDR3 region is CSVGTLMGYEQYF. The DNA for the CDR3 is TGCAGCGTTGGGACATTAATGGGCTACGAGCAGTACTTC.

The sample holds a few counts of this clone. The chain uses TRBV5-1 and TRBJ1-5; weak D call: TRBD1 (5 bases). CDR3 size: 15 residues. CDR1 SGHRS and CDR2 YFSETQ come from the germline V gene. Trimming shortened V by 3 bases and J by 4 bases, and 14 bases separated the two germline ends. The CDR3 nucleotides are TGCGCCAGCAGCTGGGGGACGGAGCCTAATCAGCCCCAGCATTTT. Amino acid sequence: CASSWGTEPNQPQHF.

The CDR3 DNA sequence: TGCAGTGCCGGGGATTTTGATACGCAGTATTTT. It is translated as CSAGDFDTQYF. This sequence joins TRBV20-1 and TRBJ2-3; TRBD2 is a possible D gene (5 bases). The CDR3 extends over 11 amino acids. CDR1 is DFQATT, CDR2 SNEGSKA, per germline (reference sequence). Trimming cost V 6 bases and J 6 bases, with 10 bases left between them.

The chain joins TRBV19 to TRBJ2-1; TRBD2 matches at 9 bases. The length of the CDR3 is 16 residues. CDR1 and CDR2 (germline): LNHDA, SQIVND (reference sequence). After removal of 4 bases from V and 7 bases from J, the junction contained 11 bases not matched to a gene. The CDR3 spells CASSKQREAYGNEQFF. In DNA, the CDR3 is TGTGCCAGTAGTAAACAGCGGGAGGCTTACGGGAATGAGCAGTTCTTC.

J is TRBJ1-1 and V is TRBV5-1; D gene ambiguous. Germline assignment: CDR1 SGHRS and CDR2 YFSETQ. Trimming removed 0 bases from V and 4 bases from J, with 7 bases in between. This CDR3 has 13 residues. The CDR3 loop reads CASSLDWITEAFF. Here the CDR3 DNA reads TGCGCCAGCAGCTTGGATTGGATCACTGAAGCTTTCTTT. Variable domain in full (rest from reference TRBV5-1 and TRBJ1-1): KAGVTQTPRYLIKTRGQQVTLSCSPISGHRSVSWYQQTPGQGLQFLFEYFSETQRNKGNFPGRFSGRQFSNSRSEMNVSTLELGDSALYLCASSLDWITEAFFGQGTRLTVV.

The chain has TRBV11-3 and TRBJ2-7; a weak D match, TRBD1 (5 bases). This CDR3 is built from 12 residues. Trimming took off 6 bases at V and 1 base at J, with 7 bases between the two ends. In germline, CDR1 is SGHNT, CDR2 YENEEA. CDR3 region: CASRGRSYEQYF. CDR3 in DNA: TGTGCCAGCAGGGGGCGGTCCTACGAGCAGTACTTC.

J is TRBJ1-3 and V is TRBV28; no firm D call. Deletions cut 5 bases from V and 8 bases from J, with 13 bases between. The germline V gene encodes CDR1 MDHEN and CDR2 SYDVKM. The CDR3 length is 13 residues. In DNA, the CDR3 is TGTGCCAGCAGTATCGGTTTTACGGACACCATATATTTT. It is translated as CASSIGFTDTIYF.

This chain links TRBV5-4 with TRBJ2-1, with a tentative D call TRBD2 (5 bases). The CDR3 consists of 14 residues. Germline CDR1 and CDR2: SGHNT and YYREEE (reference sequence). The V end was cut by 5 bases, the J end by 9 bases, with 18 bases between. CDR3 in DNA: TGTGCCAGCAGAACGTTTTGGGAGTGGGGTGAGCAGTTCTTC. Translated, it gives CASRTFWEWGEQFF.

This chain links TRBV14 with TRBJ2-2; 7 nucleotides match TRBD1. Germline CDR1 reads SGHDN; CDR2 reads FVKESK. V dropped 6 bases and J dropped 4; count of bases not matched to a gene: 5. The CDR3 consists of 14 residues. For the CDR3, the DNA is TGTGCCAGCAGGGGGGACAGTTTCACCGGGGAGCTGTTTTTT. This encodes CASRGDSFTGELFF.

The chain is built from TRBV6-6 and TRBJ1-2, with a possible D match to TRBD1 (5 bases). The germline V and J ends were trimmed by 7 bases and 4 bases, with 10 bases remaining between them. The CDR3 contains 12 residues. From germline, CDR1 is MNHNY and CDR2 SVGAGI (reference sequence). The CDR3 is CASNQGTYGYTF. In DNA, the CDR3 is TGTGCCAGCAATCAGGGTACCTATGGCTACACCTTC.

There are a few counts of this clone. The chain combines TRBV9 with TRBJ1-3; TRBD1 matches at 7 bases. The junction had 13 bases not matched to a gene; V was cut back by 3 bases and J by 4 bases. CDR1 is SGDLS and CDR2 is YYNGEE in the germline V gene. The CDR3 sequence is 17 residues long. Written as DNA, the CDR3 is TGTGCCAGCAGCGAAAATTCTAGACAGGGTGTCGGAAACACCATATATTTT. Amino acid sequence: CASSENSRQGVGNTIYF.

The chain is built from TRBV1 and TRBJ2-7; the table's D gene call, TRBD2, was not cross checked with the DNA. TRBV1 represents a pseudogene. The length of the CDR3 is 19 residues. In DNA, the CDR3 is TGCACCAGCAGCCAAGGGACTAGCGGGAGAGAGGGTCTAGTGTACGAGCAGTACTTC. Translated: CTSSQGTSGREGLVYEQYF.

The rearrangement joins TRBV6-1 to TRBJ1-4, with a weak D call TRBD1 (5 bases). Germline loops: CDR1 MNHNS, CDR2 SASEGT. The CDR3 runs to 16 residues. V was shortened by 3 bases and J by 4 bases, with 15 bases between the two germline ends. As DNA, the CDR3 is TGTGCCAGCAGTGATGTGAGGGATGGGGGTAATGAAAAACTGTTTTTT. Its protein is CASSDVRDGGNEKLFF.

The chain couples TRBV10-2 to TRBJ2-1; 8 positions agree with TRBD1. This CDR3 is 15 amino acids long. Trimming removed 7 bases from V and 7 bases from J; junction bases left unmatched: 12. Germline CDR1 and CDR2: WSHSY and SAAADI. The CDR3: CASNQAGGARNEQFF. The CDR3 DNA follows: TGCGCCAGCAACCAGGCAGGGGGCGCGCGGAATGAGCAGTTCTTC.

The gene calls are TRBV11-2 and TRBJ1-1; D not certain. The CDR3 sequence is 14 residues long. Trimming stripped 5 bases from V and 2 bases from J, with 12 bases between. CDR1 is SGHAT, CDR2 FQNNGV, per germline. CDR3 sequence: CASSILNFNTEAFF. DNA for the CDR3: TGTGCCAGCAGCATTCTTAATTTCAACACTGAAGCTTTCTTT.

The gene calls are TRBV5-1 and TRBJ2-7, with 7 nucleotides matching TRBD1. The CDR3 has 16 amino acids. From germline, CDR1 is SGHRS and CDR2 YFSETQ. V shed 4 bases, J shed 3 bases, and the junction held 13 bases outside the gene matches. This chain's CDR3 is CASSPPRQGVLYEQYF. The CDR3 bases are TGCGCCAGCAGCCCGCCCCGACAGGGTGTACTCTACGAGCAGTACTTC.

This clone was picked up a small number of times. The V and J genes are TRBV6-4 and TRBJ1-2, with 8 positions matching TRBD1. The germline gives CDR1 MRHNA, CDR2 SNTAGT. CDR3 length: 16 amino acids. The ends lost 3 bases at V and 7 bases at J; junction bases unmatched: 13. DNA for the CDR3: TGTGCCAGCAGTGAGTGGGACAACAGGGGGAAGATTGGCTACACCTTC. Protein sequence: CASSEWDNRGKIGYTF.

V usage is TRBV7-8 and J usage is TRBJ2-3, with a weak D call TRBD2 (6 bases). The CDR3 extends over 15 amino acids. V was clipped by 5 bases and J by 2 bases, with 14 bases between them. From germline, CDR1 is SGHVS and CDR2 FQNEAQ. The CDR3: CASSPWVADTDTQYF. The CDR3 DNA reads as TGTGCCAGCAGCCCCTGGGTAGCGGACACAGATACGCAGTATTTT.